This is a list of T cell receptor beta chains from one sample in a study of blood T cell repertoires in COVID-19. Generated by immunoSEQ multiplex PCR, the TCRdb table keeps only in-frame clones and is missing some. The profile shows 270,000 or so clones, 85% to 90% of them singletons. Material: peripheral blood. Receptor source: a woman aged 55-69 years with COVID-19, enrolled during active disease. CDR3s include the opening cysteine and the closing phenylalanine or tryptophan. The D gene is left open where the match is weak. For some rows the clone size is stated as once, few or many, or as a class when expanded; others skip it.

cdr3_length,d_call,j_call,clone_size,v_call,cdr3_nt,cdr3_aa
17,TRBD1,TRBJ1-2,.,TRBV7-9,TGTGCCAGCAGCTTCGGATTGACAGGGGCTGGATGGGATGGCTACACCTTC,CASSFGLTGAGWDGYTF
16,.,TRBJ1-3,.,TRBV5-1,TGCGCCAGCAGCTTGGATGGGGGGAACTCTGGAAACACCATATATTTT,CASSLDGGNSGNTIYF
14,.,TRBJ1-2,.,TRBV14,TGTGCCAGCAGCCAAGTGGGGCAGGGGACGGGCTACACCTTC,CASSQVGQGTGYTF
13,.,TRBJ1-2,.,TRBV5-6,TGTGCCAGCAGCTTGGGCAGTAACTATGGCTACACCTTC,CASSLGSNYGYTF
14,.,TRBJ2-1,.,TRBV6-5,TGTGCCAGCAGTGACTCCCGCCCCACCGGTGAGCAGTTCTTC,CASSDSRPTGEQFF
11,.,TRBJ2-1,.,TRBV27,TGTGCCAGCAGCTTGGGCCTAGAGCAGTTCTTC,CASSLGLEQFF
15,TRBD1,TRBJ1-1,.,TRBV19,TGTGCCAGTAGTCCCGATACAGGGGGCGGTACTGAAGCTTTCTTT,CASSPDTGGGTEAFF
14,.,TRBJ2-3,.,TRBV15,TGTGCCACCAGCAGAGTACAGCCCACAGATACGCAGTATTTT,CATSRVQPTDTQYF
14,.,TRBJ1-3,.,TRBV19,TGTGCCAGTAGAGCCAAGCTCGGAGGGAACACCATATATTTT,CASRAKLGGNTIYF
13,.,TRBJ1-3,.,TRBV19,TGTGCCAGTATAGGGGGTCGGAGAAACACCATATATTTT,CASIGGRRNTIYF
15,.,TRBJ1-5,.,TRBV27,TGTGCCAGCAGTTTGGCCGGGGTCGGGGATCAGCCCCAGCATTTT,CASSLAGVGDQPQHF
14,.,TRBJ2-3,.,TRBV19,TGTGCCACCGAACGGGGAGGCAGCACAGATACGCAGTATTTT,CATERGGSTDTQYF
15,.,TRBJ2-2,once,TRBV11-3,TGTGCCAGCAGGCGTTCGGGTGAAGGGGCCGGGGAGCTGTTTTTT,CASRRSGEGAGELFF
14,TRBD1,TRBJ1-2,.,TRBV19,TGTGCCAGTAGTACCCGACAGGGAATGAGAGGCTACACCTTC,CASSTRQGMRGYTF
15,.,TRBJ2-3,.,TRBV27,TGTGCCAGCAGTTCCCCGGAGCGGGGCACAGATACGCAGTATTTT,CASSSPERGTDTQYF
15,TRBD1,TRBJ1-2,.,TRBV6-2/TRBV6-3,TGTGCCAGCAGTCGACAGGGGGCGGAGAACTATGGCTACACCTTC,CASSRQGAENYGYTF
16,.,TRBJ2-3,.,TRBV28,TGTGCCAGCAGTCCAGGAGATTCGGGGGGCACAGATACGCAGTATTTT,CASSPGDSGGTDTQYF
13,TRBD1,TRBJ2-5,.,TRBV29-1,TGCAGCGTTGTAGAGACAGGGGGCGAGACCCAGTACTTC,CSVVETGGETQYF
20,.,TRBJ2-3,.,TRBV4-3,TGCGCCAGCAGCCAATCCCCTCCGGGACTCAAACTTGCTAGCACAGATACGCAGTATTTT,CASSQSPPGLKLASTDTQYF
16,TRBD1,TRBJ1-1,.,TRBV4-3,TGCGCCAGCAGCGTGTTCCTCAGGGGGGCTGCGACTGAAGCTTTCTTT,CASSVFLRGAATEAFF
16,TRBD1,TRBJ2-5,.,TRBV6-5,TGTGCCAGCAGTTACTCGAACAGGGGTTTGGAAGAGACCCAGTACTTC,CASSYSNRGLEETQYF
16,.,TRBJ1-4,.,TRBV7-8,TGTGCCAGCAGCTTAAGCGTTTGGGGCGTGGGAGAAAAACTGTTTTTT,CASSLSVWGVGEKLFF
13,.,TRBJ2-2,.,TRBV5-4,TGTGCCAGCAGCTACACAGGGTCCGGGGAGCTGTTTTTT,CASSYTGSGELFF
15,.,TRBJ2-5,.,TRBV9,TGTGCCAGCAGCTCCGGCCCGGGGTTGGTGGAGACCCAGTACTTC,CASSSGPGLVETQYF
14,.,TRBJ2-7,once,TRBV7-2,TGTGCCAGCAGCCCCGGGGTAGTTGGCTACGAGCAGTACTTC,CASSPGVVGYEQYF
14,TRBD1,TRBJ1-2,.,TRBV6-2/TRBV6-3,TGTGCCAGCAGCCTTGGACAGGCAATCTATGGCTACACCTTC,CASSLGQAIYGYTF
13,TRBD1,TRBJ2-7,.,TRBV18,TGTGCCAGCTCACCCAGACAGGGACACGAGCAGTACTTC,CASSPRQGHEQYF
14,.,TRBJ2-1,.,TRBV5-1,TGCGCCAGCAGCTTGGCCGGGGGGCCCAATGAGCAGTTCTTC,CASSLAGGPNEQFF
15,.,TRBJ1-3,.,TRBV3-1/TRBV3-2,TGTGCCAGCAGCTCCCGGAGGCGCTCTGGAAACACCATATATTTT,CASSSRRRSGNTIYF
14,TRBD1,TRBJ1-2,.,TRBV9,TGTGCCAGCAGCCCCCGGACAGGGTCGGATGGCTACACCTTC,CASSPRTGSDGYTF
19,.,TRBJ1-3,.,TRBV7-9,TGTGCCAGCAGCTCTGCTCCTTACTCGCATCAAAACTCTGGAAACACCATATATTTT,CASSSAPYSHQNSGNTIYF
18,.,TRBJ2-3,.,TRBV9,TGTGCCAGCAGCAGAAGTGGAGCAGGACACGGAAGCACAGATACGCAGTATTTT,CASSRSGAGHGSTDTQYF
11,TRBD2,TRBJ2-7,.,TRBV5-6,TGTGCCAGCAGCCACGGGGGGGAGCAGTACTTC,CASSHGGEQYF
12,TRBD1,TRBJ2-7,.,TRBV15,TGTGCCACCAGCAGGGGACAGTACGAGCAGTACTTC,CATSRGQYEQYF
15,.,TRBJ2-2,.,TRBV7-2,TGTGCCAGCAGCTTAGATCGCCCGAGCACCGGGGAGCTGTTTTTT,CASSLDRPSTGELFF
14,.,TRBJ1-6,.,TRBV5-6,TGTGCCAGCAGCTTGACAGGGCCCAGGTCACCCCTCCACTTT,CASSLTGPRSPLHF
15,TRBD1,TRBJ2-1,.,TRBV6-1,TGTGCCAGCAGTTCCCGGACAGGGCCCTACAATGAGCAGTTCTTC,CASSSRTGPYNEQFF
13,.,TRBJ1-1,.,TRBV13,TGTGCCAGCAGTACCACCGGGGGGGCTTCAGCTTTCTTT,CASSTTGGASAFF
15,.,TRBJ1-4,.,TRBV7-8,TGTGCCAGCAGCGCCCCCCGGGGAGGACACCGAAAACTGTTTTTT,CASSAPRGGHRKLFF
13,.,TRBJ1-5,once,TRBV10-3,TGTGCCACCAAGGGGCAGGGAAATCAGCCCCAGCATTTT,CATKGQGNQPQHF
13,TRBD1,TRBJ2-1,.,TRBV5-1,TGCGCCAGCAGCCTTGGGACAGACAATGAGCAGTTCTTC,CASSLGTDNEQFF
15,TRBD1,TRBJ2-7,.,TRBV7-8,TGTGCCAGCAGCAGCGGGACAGGGGCCCCCTACGAGCAGTACTTC,CASSSGTGAPYEQYF
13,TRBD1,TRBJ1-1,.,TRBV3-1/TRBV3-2,TGTGCCAGCACTCAGGGGGCAGACACTGAAGCTTTCTTT,CASTQGADTEAFF
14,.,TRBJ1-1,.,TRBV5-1,TGCGCCAGCAGCGTGAACGGGAAGAACACTGAAGCTTTCTTT,CASSVNGKNTEAFF
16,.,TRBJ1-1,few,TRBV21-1,TGTGCCAGCAGCCAAAGTTGGGGCAGGGGGCGTACTGAAGCTTTCTTT,CASSQSWGRGRTEAFF
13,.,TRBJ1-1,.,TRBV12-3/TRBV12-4,TGTGCCAGCAGACTCGGGGGGGACACTGAAGCTTTCTTT,CASRLGGDTEAFF
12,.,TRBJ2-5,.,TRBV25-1,TGTGCCAGCCAGACAGAAGAAGAGACCCAGTACTTC,CASQTEEETQYF
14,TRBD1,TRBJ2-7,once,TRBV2,TGTGCCAGCAAGAGGGACAGTAAAATCGACGAGCAGTACTTC,CASKRDSKIDEQYF
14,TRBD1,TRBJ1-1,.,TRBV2,TGTGCCAGCAGACGGACAGGTACGAACACTGAAGCTTTCTTT,CASRRTGTNTEAFF
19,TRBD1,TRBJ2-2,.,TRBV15,TGTGCCACCAGCAGAGTGGTTTGGGACAGGGGTGGACTGGACGGGGAGCTGTTTTTT,CATSRVVWDRGGLDGELFF
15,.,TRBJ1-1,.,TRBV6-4,TGTGCCAGCAGTCGGGAGGGAGGATTGAACACTGAAGCTTTCTTT,CASSREGGLNTEAFF
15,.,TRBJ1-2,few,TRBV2,TGTGCCAGCAGTGAATCAGTGTCCCCCTACTATGGCTACACCTTC,CASSESVSPYYGYTF
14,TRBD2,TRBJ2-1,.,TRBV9,TGTGCCAGCAGCCCAGCGGGGCCAAACAATGAGCAGTTCTTC,CASSPAGPNNEQFF
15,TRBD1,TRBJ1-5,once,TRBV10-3,TGTGCCATCAGTGACCGACAGGGGGCAGATCAGCCCCAGCATTTT,CAISDRQGADQPQHF
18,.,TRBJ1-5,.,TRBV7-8,TGTGCCAGCAGCTTACTTTCTGCAACCCGACAGGTCGATCAGCCCCAGCATTTT,CASSLLSATRQVDQPQHF
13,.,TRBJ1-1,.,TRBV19,TGTGCCAGTAGCGAGTTCTTGAACACTGAAGCTTTCTTT,CASSEFLNTEAFF
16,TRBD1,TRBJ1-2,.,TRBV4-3,TGCGCCAGCAGCCAAGGAGGGACAGGGAGCGGCTATGGCTACACCTTC,CASSQGGTGSGYGYTF